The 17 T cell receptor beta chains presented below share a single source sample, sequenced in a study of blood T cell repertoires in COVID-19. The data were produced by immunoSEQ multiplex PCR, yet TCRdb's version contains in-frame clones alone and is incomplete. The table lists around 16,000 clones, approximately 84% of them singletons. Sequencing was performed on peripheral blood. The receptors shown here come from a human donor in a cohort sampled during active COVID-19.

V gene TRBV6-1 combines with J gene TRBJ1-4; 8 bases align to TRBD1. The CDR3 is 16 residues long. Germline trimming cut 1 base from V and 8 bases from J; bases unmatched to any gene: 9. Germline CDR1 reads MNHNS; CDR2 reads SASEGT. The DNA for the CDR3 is TGTGCCAGCAGTGAAGGGGCACGGACAGGGAAAGAAAAACTGTTTTTT. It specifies CASSEGARTGKEKLFF.

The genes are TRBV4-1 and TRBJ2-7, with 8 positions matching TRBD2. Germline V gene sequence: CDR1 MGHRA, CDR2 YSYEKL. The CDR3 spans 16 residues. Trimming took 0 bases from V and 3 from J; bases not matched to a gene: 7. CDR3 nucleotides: TGCGCCAGCAGCCAAGATCCAGCCGGGGGGGGCTACGAGCAGTACTTC. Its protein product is CASSQDPAGGGYEQYF.

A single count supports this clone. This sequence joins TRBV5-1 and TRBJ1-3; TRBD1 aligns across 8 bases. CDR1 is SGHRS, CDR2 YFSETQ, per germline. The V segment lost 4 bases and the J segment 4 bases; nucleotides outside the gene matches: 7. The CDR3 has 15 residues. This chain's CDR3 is CASSPGGAGGNTIYF. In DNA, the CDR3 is TGCGCCAGCAGCCCAGGGGGCGCGGGGGGAAACACCATATATTTT.

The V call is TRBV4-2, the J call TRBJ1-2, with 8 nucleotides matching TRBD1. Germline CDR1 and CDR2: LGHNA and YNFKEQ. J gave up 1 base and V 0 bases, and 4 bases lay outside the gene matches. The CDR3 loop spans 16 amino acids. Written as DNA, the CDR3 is TGTGCCAGCAGCCAAGAAACAGGGGGGATTAACTATGGCTACACCTTC. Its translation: CASSQETGGINYGYTF.

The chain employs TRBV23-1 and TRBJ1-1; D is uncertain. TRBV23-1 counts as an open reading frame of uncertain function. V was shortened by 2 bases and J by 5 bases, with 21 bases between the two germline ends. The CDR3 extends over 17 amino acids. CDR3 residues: CASSQPREPRIGTEAFF. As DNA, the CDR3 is TGCGCCAGCAGTCAACCACGAGAACCTCGAATCGGGACTGAAGCTTTCTTT.

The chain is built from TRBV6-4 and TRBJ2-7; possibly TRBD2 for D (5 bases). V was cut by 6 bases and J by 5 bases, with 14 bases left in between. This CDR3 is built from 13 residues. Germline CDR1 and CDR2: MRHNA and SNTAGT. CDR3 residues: CASSRSSGNEQYF. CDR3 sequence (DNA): TGTGCCAGCAGCCGGAGTTCGGGGAACGAGCAGTACTTC.

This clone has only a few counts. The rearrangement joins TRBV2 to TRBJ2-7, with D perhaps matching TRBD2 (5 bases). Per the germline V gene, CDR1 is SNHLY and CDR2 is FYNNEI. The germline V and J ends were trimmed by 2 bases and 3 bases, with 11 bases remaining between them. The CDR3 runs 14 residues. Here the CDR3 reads CASSERGKVYEQYF. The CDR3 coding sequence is TGTGCCAGCAGTGAACGGGGAAAGGTCTACGAGCAGTACTTC.

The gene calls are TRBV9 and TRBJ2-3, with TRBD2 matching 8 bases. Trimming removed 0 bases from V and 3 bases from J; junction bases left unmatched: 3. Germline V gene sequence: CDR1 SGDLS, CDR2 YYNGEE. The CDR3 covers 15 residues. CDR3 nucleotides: TGTGCCAGCAGCGTAGGCGGGGGGTTAACAGATACGCAGTATTTT. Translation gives CASSVGGGLTDTQYF.

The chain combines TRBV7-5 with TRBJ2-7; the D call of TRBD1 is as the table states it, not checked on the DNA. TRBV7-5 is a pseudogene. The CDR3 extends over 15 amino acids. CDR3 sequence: CVRSLARSDNYEQYF. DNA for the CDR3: TGTGTCAGAAGCTTAGCCCGATCCGACAACTACGAGCAGTACTTC.

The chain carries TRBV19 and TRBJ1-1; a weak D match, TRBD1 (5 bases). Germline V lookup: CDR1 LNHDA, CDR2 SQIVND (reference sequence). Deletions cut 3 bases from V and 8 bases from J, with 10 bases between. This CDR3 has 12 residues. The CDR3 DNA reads TGTGCCAGTAGTATTGGAGGGGCGGAAGCTTTCTTT. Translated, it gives CASSIGGAEAFF. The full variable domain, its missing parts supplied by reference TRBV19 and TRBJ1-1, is DGGITQSPKYLFRKEGQNVTLSCEQNLNHDAMYWYRQDPGQGLRLIYYSQIVNDFQKGDIAEGYSVSREKKESFPLTVTSAQKNPTAFYLCASSIGGAEAFFGQGTRLTVV.

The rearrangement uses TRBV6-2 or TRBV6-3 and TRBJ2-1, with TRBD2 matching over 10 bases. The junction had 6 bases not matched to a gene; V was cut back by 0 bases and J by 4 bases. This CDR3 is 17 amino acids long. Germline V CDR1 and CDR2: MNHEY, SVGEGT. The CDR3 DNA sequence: TGTGCCAGCAGTTACTCCCCCCTAGCGGGAGTTTACAATGAGCAGTTCTTC. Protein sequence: CASSYSPLAGVYNEQFF.

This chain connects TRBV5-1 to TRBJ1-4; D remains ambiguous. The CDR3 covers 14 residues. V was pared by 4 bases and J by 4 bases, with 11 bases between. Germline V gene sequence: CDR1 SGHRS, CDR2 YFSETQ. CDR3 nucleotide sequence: TGCGCCAGCAGCCCGGGAGCACATAATGAAAAACTGTTTTTT. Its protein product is CASSPGAHNEKLFF.

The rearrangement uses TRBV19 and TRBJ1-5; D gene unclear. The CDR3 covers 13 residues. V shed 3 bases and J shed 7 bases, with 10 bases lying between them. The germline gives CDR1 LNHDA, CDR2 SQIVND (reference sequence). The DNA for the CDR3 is TGTGCCAGTAGTATTAAGGGAGAACAGCCCCAGCATTTT. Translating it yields CASSIKGEQPQHF.

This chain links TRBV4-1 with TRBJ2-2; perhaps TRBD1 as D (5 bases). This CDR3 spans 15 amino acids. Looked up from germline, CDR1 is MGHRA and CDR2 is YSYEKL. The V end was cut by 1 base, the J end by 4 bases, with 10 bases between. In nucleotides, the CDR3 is TGCGCCAGCAGCCAAGGCAGGGTCCCCACCGGGGAGCTGTTTTTT. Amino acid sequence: CASSQGRVPTGELFF.

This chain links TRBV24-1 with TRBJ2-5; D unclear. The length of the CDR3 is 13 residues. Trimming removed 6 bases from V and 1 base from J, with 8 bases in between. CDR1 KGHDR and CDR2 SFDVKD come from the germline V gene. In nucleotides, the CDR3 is TGTGCCACCAGTCTTGGCAGCCAAGAGACCCAGTACTTC. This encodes CATSLGSQETQYF.

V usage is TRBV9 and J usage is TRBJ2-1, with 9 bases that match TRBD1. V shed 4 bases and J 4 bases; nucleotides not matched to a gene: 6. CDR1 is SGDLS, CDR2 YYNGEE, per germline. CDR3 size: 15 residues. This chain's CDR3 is CASSTTGGKYNEQFF. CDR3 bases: TGTGCCAGCAGCACAACAGGGGGCAAGTACAATGAGCAGTTCTTC. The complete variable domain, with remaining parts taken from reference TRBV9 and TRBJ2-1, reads DSGVTQTPKHLITATGQRVTLRCSPRSGDLSVYWYQQSLDQGLQFLIQYYNGEERAKGNILERFSAQQFPDLHSELNLSSLELGDSALYFCASSTTGGKYNEQFFGPGTRLTVL.

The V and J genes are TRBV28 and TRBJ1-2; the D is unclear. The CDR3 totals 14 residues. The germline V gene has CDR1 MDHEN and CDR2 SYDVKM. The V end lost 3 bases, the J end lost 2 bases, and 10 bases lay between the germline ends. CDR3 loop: CASSLRQHNYGYTF. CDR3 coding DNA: TGTGCCAGCAGTTTGAGGCAGCACAACTATGGCTACACCTTC.